Listed below are T cell receptor beta chains from one sample, sequenced in a study of regulatory T cells in long-lasting Graves disease. Using its own MiXCR run on the multiplex PCR reads, TCRdb lists one record per CDR3 protein. The repertoire holds roughly 380,000 distinct CDR3 sequences, with roughly a sixth as singletons. These data are also associated with another study on T cells in Graves' hyperthyroidism and ophthalmopathy.

Sequences were derived from peripheral blood mononuclear cells (PBMCs), sampled at new diagnosis, from a patient treated with antithyroid drugs. The receptors shown here come from a man aged 40-49 years with Graves disease. CDR3s include the opening cysteine and the closing phenylalanine or tryptophan.

TRBV5-4 CASSEDRGSTEAFF
TRBV3-1 CASSYNLIQETEAFF
TRBV7-3 CATHRGGTGELFF
TRBV30 CAWRIQGGTNTIYF
TRBV27 CASRALAGGPGQQYF
TRBV19 CASSIGQGITGELFF
TRBV5-1 CASSLRTIIETQYF
TRBV29-1 CTSGGASTDTQYF
TRBV20-1 CSATPAGGSEDTQYF
TRBV14 CASSRTGAVEKLFF
TRBV7-8 CASSQGQGGQPQHF
TRBV5-4 CASSPEPSGGYQETQYF
TRBV12-3/TRBV12-4 CASSLPGAGTQYF
TRBV27 CASSLVSGGAYEQYF
TRBV29-1 CSVEGDGPNSPLHF
TRBV28 CASSLYRGMNTEAFF
TRBV28 CASSLRGYEQYF
TRBV27 CASSLFGLSGGASTDTQYF
TRBV12-3/TRBV12-4 CASSFLSGTQYF
TRBV7-2 CASSLAGTGSRNEQFF